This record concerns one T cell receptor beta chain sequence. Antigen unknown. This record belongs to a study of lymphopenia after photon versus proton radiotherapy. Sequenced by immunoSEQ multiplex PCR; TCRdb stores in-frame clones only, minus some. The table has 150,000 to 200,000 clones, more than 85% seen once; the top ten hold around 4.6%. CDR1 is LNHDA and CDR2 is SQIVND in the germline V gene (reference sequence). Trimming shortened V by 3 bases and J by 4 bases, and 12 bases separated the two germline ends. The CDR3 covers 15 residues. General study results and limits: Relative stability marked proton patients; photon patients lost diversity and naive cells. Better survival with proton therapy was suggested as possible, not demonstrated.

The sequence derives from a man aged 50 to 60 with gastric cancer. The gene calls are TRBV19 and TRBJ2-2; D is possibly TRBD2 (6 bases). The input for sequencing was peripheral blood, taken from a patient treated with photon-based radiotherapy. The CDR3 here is CASSIYRLVTGELFF. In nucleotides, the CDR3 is TGTGCCAGTAGTATCTACCGACTAGTCACCGGGGAGCTGTTTTTT.